Below, one TCR beta chain is given with its context. The antigen is undetermined. Method: immunoSEQ multiplex PCR; TCRdb's copy keeps in-frame clones and lacks some. The sample has some 180,000 clones, about nine tenths seen once. This entry belongs to a study of T cell responses to AZD1222 COVID-19 vaccine. Germline V gene sequence: CDR1 SQVTM, CDR2 ANQGSEA. The CDR3 has 11 amino acids. The ends were cut back, 6 bases at V and 5 bases at J, with 10 bases in the middle. General study findings and limits: Among the donors, most were white British and more were female, and clonal diversity was possibly underestimated. CD4 TCRs covered the whole spike, strongest at regions 160-218 and 743-854. Nearly half of the spike-specific TCRs reportedly recognize variant regions that carry no mutations.

Pooled together were second doses at about 4 or about 12 weeks. This receptor was taken from an adult who received the AZD1222 COVID-19 vaccine. The material sequenced was peripheral blood, taken 28 days after the second AZD1222 dose. The chain carries TRBV29-1 and TRBJ1-2; D gene uncertain. The CDR3 nucleotides read TGCAGCGTCACACGGGGTTATGGCTACACCTTC. This sequence encodes CSVTRGYGYTF.